This record looks at one T cell receptor beta chain sequence and its context. Its antigen is undetermined. This entry comes from a study of T-cell reconstitution after alpha-beta-depleted transplantation in children. As it was prepared, the TCRbeta library received unique molecular identifiers. TCRdb re-called the PCR reads through MiXCR, storing one row per CDR3 protein. This table holds 670,000 or so distinct CDR3 sequences, 13% found once. General study points: From surviving recipient T cells and thymic progenitors came the high day-60 TCRbeta diversity observed in some patients. Newly generated T cells supplied most T-cell counts and diversity one year post-transplant. After transplant, at about two months, alpha-beta T cells were reportedly derived from several hundred expanded graft clones.

Trimming removed 5 bases from V and 7 bases from J; junction bases left unmatched: 13. This CDR3 contains 18 residues. In germline, CDR1 is SNHLY, CDR2 FYNNEI. This chain uses TRBV2 with TRBJ2-2; 13 bases line up with TRBD2. Source: PBMCs, taken before TCRalphabeta/CD19-depleted stem cell transplant. The TCR was taken from a girl aged 2 to 10 with congenital amegakaryocytic thrombocytopenia, due to receive a stem cell transplant. This CDR3 reads CASSRRELAGGPGGELFF. CDR3 sequence (DNA): TGTGCCAGCAGTCGACGGGAACTAGCGGGAGGGCCTGGCGGGGAGCTGTTTTTT.